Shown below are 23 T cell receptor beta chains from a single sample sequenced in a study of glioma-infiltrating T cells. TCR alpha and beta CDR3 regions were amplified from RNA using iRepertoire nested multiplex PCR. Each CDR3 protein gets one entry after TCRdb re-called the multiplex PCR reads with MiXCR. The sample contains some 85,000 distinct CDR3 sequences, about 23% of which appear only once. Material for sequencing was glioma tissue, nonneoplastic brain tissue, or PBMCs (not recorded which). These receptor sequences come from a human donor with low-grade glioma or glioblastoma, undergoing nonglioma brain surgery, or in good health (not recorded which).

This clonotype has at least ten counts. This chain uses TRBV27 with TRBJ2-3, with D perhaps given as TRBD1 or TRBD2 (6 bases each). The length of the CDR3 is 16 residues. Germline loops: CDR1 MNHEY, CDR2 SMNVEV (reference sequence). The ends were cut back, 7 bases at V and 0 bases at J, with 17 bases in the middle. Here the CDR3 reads CASKVGRRGSTDTQYF. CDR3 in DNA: TGTGCCAGCAAGGTCGGTAGGAGGGGGAGCACAGATACGCAGTATTTT.

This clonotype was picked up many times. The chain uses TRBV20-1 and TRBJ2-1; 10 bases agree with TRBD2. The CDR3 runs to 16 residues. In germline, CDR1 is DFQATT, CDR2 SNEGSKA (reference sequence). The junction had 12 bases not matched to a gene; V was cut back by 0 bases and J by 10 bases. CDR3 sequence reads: CSAREMTSGPIREQFF. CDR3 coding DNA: TGCAGTGCTAGAGAAATGACTAGCGGGCCTATTAGAGAGCAGTTCTTC.

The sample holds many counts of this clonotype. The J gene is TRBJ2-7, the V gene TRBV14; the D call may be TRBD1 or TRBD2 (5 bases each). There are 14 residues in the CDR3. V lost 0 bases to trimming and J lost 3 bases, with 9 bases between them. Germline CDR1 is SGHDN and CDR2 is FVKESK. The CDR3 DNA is TGTGCCAGCAGCCAAGATGGGGGACGCTACGAGCAGTACTTC. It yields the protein CASSQDGGRYEQYF.

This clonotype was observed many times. CDR3 coding DNA: TGTGCCAGCATCGGGTCTATGGGGGGCAGAAACAATGAGCAGTTCTTC. It is translated as CASIGSMGGRNNEQFF. The rearrangement links TRBV6-1 to TRBJ2-1; D possibly matches TRBD1 or TRBD2 (6 bases each). Trimming cost V 7 bases and J 5 bases, with 21 bases left between them. This CDR3 has 16 residues. Germline assignment: CDR1 MNHNS and CDR2 SASEGT.

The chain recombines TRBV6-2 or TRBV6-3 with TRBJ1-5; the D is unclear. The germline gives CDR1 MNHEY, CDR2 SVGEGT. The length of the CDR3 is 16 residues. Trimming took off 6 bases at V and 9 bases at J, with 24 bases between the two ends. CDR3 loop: CASSSRGRLKSMPQHF. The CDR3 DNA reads TGTGCCAGCAGCTCACGCGGACGGCTTAAAAGCATGCCCCAGCATTTT.

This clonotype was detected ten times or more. For the CDR3, the DNA is TGTGCCAGCAGTGGGGACAGTCATATGGGTGGGATTTATAGCAATCAGCCCCAGCATTTT. This codes for CASSGDSHMGGIYSNQPQHF. The chain employs TRBV2 and TRBJ1-5; 7 bases are shared with TRBD1. Germline V gives CDR1 SNHLY, CDR2 FYNNEI. This CDR3 is built from 20 residues. Losses at the gene ends were 4 bases for V and 0 bases for J; bases not matched to a gene: 18.

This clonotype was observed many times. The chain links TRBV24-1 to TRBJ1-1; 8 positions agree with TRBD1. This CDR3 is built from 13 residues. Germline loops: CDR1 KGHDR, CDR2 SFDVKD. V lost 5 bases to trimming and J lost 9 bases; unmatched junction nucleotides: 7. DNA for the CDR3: TGTGCCACCAGTGCCCGGACAGGGAGCAAAGCTTTCTTT. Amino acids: CATSARTGSKAFF.

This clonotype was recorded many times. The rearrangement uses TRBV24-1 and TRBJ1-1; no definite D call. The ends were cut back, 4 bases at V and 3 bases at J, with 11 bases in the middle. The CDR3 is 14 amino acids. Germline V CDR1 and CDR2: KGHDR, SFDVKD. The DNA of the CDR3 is TGTGCCACCAGTGAGGAGACTAGGGACACTGAAGCTTTCTTT. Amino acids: CATSEETRDTEAFF.

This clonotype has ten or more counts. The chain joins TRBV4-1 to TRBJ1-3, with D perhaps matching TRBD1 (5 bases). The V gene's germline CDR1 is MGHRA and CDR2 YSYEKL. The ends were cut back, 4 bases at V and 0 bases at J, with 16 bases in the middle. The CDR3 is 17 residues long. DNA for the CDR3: TGCGCCAGCAGCCGAAGTGGGGCTCCGGACTCTGGAAACACCATATATTTT. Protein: CASSRSGAPDSGNTIYF.

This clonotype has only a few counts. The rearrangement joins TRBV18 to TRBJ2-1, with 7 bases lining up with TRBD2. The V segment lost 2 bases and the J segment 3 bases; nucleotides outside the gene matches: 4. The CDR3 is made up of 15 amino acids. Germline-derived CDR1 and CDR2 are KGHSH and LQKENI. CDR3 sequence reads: CASSPDLAVYNEQFF. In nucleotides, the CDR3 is TGTGCCAGCTCACCAGATCTAGCGGTCTACAATGAGCAGTTCTTC.

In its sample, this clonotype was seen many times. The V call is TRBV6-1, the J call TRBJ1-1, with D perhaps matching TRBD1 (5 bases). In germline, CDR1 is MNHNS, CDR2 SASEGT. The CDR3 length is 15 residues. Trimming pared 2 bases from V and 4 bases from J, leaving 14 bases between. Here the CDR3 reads CASSERPGLATEAFF. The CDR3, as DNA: TGTGCCAGCAGTGAAAGACCAGGGCTGGCCACTGAAGCTTTCTTT.

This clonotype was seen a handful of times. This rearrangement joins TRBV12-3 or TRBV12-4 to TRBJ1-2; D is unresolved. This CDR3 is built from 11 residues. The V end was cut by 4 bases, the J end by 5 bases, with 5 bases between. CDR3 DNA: TGTGCCAGCAGTTCCAAGTATGGCTACACCTTC. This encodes CASSSKYGYTF.

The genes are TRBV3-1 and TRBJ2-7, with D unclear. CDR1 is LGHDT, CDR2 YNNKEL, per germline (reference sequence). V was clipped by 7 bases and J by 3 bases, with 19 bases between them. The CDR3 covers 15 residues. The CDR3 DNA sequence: TGTGCCAGCATCCACTACCCCGGTTTCGGCTACGAGCAGTACTTC. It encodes CASIHYPGFGYEQYF.

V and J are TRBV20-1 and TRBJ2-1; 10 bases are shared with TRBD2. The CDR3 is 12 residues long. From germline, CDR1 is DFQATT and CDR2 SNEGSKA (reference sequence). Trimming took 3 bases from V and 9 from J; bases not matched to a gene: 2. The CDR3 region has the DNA TGCAGTGCTAGCGGGACTAGCGTTGAGCAGTTCTTC. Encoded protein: CSASGTSVEQFF.

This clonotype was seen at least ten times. CDR3 region: CATSSGIPLGEQFF. The CDR3 DNA reads as TGTGCCACCTCTAGCGGGATTCCCCTGGGTGAGCAGTTCTTC. V and J are TRBV6-1 and TRBJ2-1; 9 bases are a match to TRBD2. This CDR3 region has 14 residues. Unmatched junction bases numbered 13, after V lost 10 bases and J lost 9 bases. CDR1 and CDR2 from the germline V gene are MNHNS and SASEGT.

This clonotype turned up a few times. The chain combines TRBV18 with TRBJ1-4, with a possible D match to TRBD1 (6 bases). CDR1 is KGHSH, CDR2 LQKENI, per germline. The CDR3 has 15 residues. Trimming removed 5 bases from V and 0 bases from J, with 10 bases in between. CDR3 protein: CASSGQLATNEKLFF. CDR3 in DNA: TGTGCCAGCTCAGGACAGCTTGCAACTAATGAAAAACTGTTTTTT.

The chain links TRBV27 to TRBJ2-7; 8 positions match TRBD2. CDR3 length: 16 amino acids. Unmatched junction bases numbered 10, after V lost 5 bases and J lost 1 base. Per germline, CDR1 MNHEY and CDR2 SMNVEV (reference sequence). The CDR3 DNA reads TGTGCCAGCAGTGACCCGGGACTAGGATATTCCTACGAGCAGTACTTC. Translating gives CASSDPGLGYSYEQYF.

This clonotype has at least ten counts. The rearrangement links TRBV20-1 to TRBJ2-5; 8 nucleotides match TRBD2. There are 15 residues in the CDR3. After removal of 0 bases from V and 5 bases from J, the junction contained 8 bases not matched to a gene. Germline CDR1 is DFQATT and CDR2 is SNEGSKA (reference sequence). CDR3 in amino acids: CSARDKAGVGETQYF. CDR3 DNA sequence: TGCAGTGCTAGAGATAAAGCGGGAGTGGGGGAGACCCAGTACTTC.

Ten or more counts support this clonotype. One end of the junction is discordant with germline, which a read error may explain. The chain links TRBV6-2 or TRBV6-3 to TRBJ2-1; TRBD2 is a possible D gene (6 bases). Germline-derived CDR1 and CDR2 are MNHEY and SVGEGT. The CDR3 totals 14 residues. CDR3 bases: TGTGCCAGCGGTACTAGCCCATCCTACAATAAGCAGTTCTTC. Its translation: CASGTSPSYNKQFF.

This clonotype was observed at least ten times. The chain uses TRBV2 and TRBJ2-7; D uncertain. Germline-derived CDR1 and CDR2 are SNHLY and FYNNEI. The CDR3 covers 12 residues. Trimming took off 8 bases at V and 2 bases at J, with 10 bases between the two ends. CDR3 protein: CASARVAYEQYF. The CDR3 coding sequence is TGTGCCAGCGCAAGGGTAGCCTACGAGCAGTACTTC.

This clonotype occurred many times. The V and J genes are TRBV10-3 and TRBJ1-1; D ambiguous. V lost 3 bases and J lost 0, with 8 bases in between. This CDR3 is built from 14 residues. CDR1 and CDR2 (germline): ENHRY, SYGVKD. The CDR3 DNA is TGTGCCATCAGTGAACGACCCATGAACACTGAAGCTTTCTTT. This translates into CAISERPMNTEAFF.

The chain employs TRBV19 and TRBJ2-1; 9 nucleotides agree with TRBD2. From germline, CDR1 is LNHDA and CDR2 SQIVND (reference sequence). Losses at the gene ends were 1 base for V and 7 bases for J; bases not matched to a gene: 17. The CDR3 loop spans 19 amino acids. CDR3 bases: TGTGCCAGTAGTATAGCCCTCGGGGTAGCGGGAGACAGGAGGAATGAGCAGTTCTTC. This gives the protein CASSIALGVAGDRRNEQFF.

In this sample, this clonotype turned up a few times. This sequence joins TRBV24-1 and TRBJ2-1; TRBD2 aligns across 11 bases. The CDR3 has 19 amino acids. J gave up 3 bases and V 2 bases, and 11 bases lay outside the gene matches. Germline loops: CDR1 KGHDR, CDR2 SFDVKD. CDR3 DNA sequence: TGTGCCACCAGTGATTCCTCCACCCCTAGCGGGGGGTTCTACAATGAGCAGTTCTTC. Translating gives CATSDSSTPSGGFYNEQFF.